This T cell receptor beta chain was sequenced during a study of type 1 regulatory T cells. Study as a whole: This in vitro CD4 product, T-allo10, is enriched for Tr1 cells and alloantigen-specific. The study, taken as a whole, reports: Tr1 cells had a more restricted TCR repertoire than non-Tr1 cells.

TCRdb redid the calling of the reads with MiXCR, one entry per CDR3 protein. Among about 42,000 distinct CDR3 sequences listed, more than 10% were seen once. The V gene lost 1 base and the J gene lost 3 bases, with 12 bases spanning the gap. The CDR3 runs 15 residues. Germline V gene data show CDR1 as LGHNA and CDR2 as YNFKEQ. This clonotype was seen more than once but under ten times. Its antigen is currently unknown. Sequenced sample: cultured non-Tr1 T cells, either the whole culture or a sorted T cell fraction (not recorded which). This sequence joins TRBV4-2 and TRBJ2-5; possibly TRBD2 for D (5 bases). The receptor was isolated from a human donor in good health. CDR3 coding DNA: TGTGCCAGCAGCCAAGTATCTAGCCCAAAAGAGACCCAGTACTTC. Amino acid sequence: CASSQVSSPKETQYF.